These 24 T cell receptor beta chains were all obtained from the same sample, sequenced in a study of OX40 agonist ivuxolimab in advanced cancers. Measured with immunoSEQ multiplex PCR; TCRdb has only the in-frame clones, and not every one. Of 50,000 to 65,000 clones listed, about 85% are singletons. The sequenced sample was CD4+ or CD8+ T cells sorted from blood, obtained in a trial of the OX40 agonist ivuxolimab. Every receptor here comes from an adult with an advanced solid tumor such as melanoma, head and neck, liver or kidney cancer.

The V call is TRBV27, the J call TRBJ1-2; TRBD1 aligns across 9 bases. The germline V gene encodes CDR1 MNHEY and CDR2 SMNVEV (reference sequence). The CDR3 sequence is 15 residues long. The junction had 12 bases not matched to a gene; V was cut back by 5 bases and J by 8 bases. CDR3 residues: CASSPTGGVPKGYTF. DNA of the CDR3: TGTGCCAGCAGTCCCACAGGGGGCGTGCCGAAGGGCTACACCTTC.

The chain carries TRBV19 and TRBJ2-7; D is perhaps TRBD2 (6 bases). Trimming stripped 5 bases from V and 0 bases from J, with 11 bases between. Germline assignment: CDR1 LNHDA and CDR2 SQIVND (reference sequence). The CDR3 is 14 residues long. This CDR3 is CASSPGLASYEQYF. The CDR3 DNA sequence: TGTGCCAGTAGTCCGGGACTGGCCTCCTACGAGCAGTACTTC.

The chain links TRBV11-2 to TRBJ2-3; D is ambiguous. Germline V lookup: CDR1 SGHAT, CDR2 FQNNGV. CDR3 length: 15 residues. V lost 2 bases, J lost 0 bases, and 9 bases lay in between. The CDR3 DNA is TGTGCCAGCAGCTTAAGTTTTTCTAGCACAGATACGCAGTATTTT. This translates into CASSLSFSSTDTQYF. The complete variable domain, with remaining parts taken from reference TRBV11-2 and TRBJ2-3, reads EAGVAQSPRYKIIEKRQSVAFWCNPISGHATLYWYQQILGQGPKLLIQFQNNGVVDDSQLPKDRFSAERLKGVDSTLKIQPAKLEDSAVYLCASSLSFSSTDTQYFGPGTRLTVL.

This CDR3 is CASSLALAGAVAGELFF. CDR3 in DNA: TGCGCCAGCAGCTTGGCCCTAGCGGGAGCTGTGGCCGGGGAGCTGTTTTTT. The V gene is TRBV5-1, the J gene TRBJ2-2, with 10 positions matching TRBD2. CDR3 length: 17 residues. Germline V CDR1 and CDR2: SGHRS, YFSETQ. Unmatched junction bases numbered 8, after V lost 0 bases and J lost 6 bases.

This chain joins TRBV19 and TRBJ1-5; D is perhaps TRBD1 (6 bases). V lost 3 bases and J lost 7, with 13 bases in between. The CDR3 is made up of 14 amino acids. Per the germline V gene, CDR1 is LNHDA and CDR2 is SQIVND (reference sequence). CDR3 bases: TGTGCCAGTAGTATTGCAGGGCAGGGGCAGCCCCAGCATTTT. Its translation: CASSIAGQGQPQHF.

The chain has TRBV9 and TRBJ1-2, with D perhaps matching TRBD1 (6 bases). This CDR3 comprises 13 residues. The germline V gene encodes CDR1 SGDLS and CDR2 YYNGEE. V dropped 5 bases and J dropped 7 bases, with 15 bases sitting between them. The CDR3 spells CASRGGVVRGYTF. DNA for the CDR3: TGTGCCAGCAGAGGGGGGGTCGTGCGTGGCTACACCTTC.

The J gene is TRBJ2-1, the V gene TRBV2; 8 bases fit TRBD2. Per the germline V gene, CDR1 is SNHLY and CDR2 is FYNNEI. The CDR3 has 14 amino acids. V dropped 6 bases and J dropped 8; count of bases not matched to a gene: 9. The CDR3 spells CASRVSGSWDEQFF. The CDR3 DNA follows: TGTGCCAGCAGGGTAAGCGGGAGTTGGGATGAGCAGTTCTTC.

The chain is built from TRBV5-1 and TRBJ2-7, with 7 bases aligning to TRBD1. Germline V gene sequence: CDR1 SGHRS, CDR2 YFSETQ. This CDR3 spans 15 amino acids. The CDR3 here is CASSTEQGMIYEQYF. Written as DNA, the CDR3 is TGCGCTTCCTCTACTGAACAGGGGATGATCTACGAGCAGTACTTC.

The chain recombines TRBV29-1 with TRBJ2-1, with TRBD1 identical over 8 bases. CDR3 length: 16 residues. The J segment lost 2 bases and the V segment lost 0 bases, leaving 6 bases of the junction unmatched. Germline CDR1 and CDR2: SQVTM and ANQGSEA. CDR3 region: CSVEDPDRETYNEQFF. In nucleotides, the CDR3 is TGCAGCGTTGAAGACCCGGACAGGGAAACCTACAATGAGCAGTTCTTC.

The chain combines TRBV15 with TRBJ1-5, with D unresolved. V dropped 0 bases and J dropped 5 bases, with 5 bases sitting between them. CDR3 length: 13 residues. Germline loops: CDR1 LNHNV, CDR2 YYDKDF (reference sequence). The CDR3 loop is CATSREPDQPQHF. The CDR3, as DNA: TGTGCCACCAGCAGAGAGCCGGATCAGCCCCAGCATTTT.

This chain uses TRBV2 with TRBJ2-1; D perhaps matches TRBD2 (6 bases). Germline V gene sequence: CDR1 SNHLY, CDR2 FYNNEI. This CDR3 spans 14 amino acids. Deletions cut 8 bases from V and 4 bases from J, with 15 bases between. This CDR3 reads CASFWVAEYNEQFF. Here the CDR3 DNA reads TGTGCCAGCTTTTGGGTAGCGGAATACAATGAGCAGTTCTTC.

The chain uses TRBV11-2 and TRBJ2-1; 8 bases align to TRBD2. The V gene's germline CDR1 is SGHAT and CDR2 FQNNGV. This CDR3 has 15 residues. V was clipped by 5 bases and J by 4 bases; unmatched bases: 7. The CDR3 loop is CASSASSGPYNEQFF. CDR3 nucleotides: TGTGCCAGCAGCGCCTCTAGCGGGCCTTACAATGAGCAGTTCTTC.

The gene calls are TRBV7-2 and TRBJ1-1; maybe TRBD1 (6 bases). Germline CDR1 SGHTA, CDR2 FQGNSA. The CDR3 extends over 15 amino acids. V shed 1 base and J shed 0 bases, with 9 bases lying between them. The CDR3 spells CASSLEGTMNTEAFF. The DNA of the CDR3 is TGTGCCAGCAGCTTAGAGGGGACAATGAACACTGAAGCTTTCTTT.

The chain joins TRBV7-3 to TRBJ2-2, with 8 bases identical to TRBD2. The length of the CDR3 is 14 residues. The germline V gene encodes CDR1 SGHTA and CDR2 FQGTGA. Trimming cost V 11 bases and J 7 bases; bases outside gene matches: 12. The CDR3: CAVRGGTPNGELFF. The CDR3 DNA reads TGTGCCGTACGGGGGGGGACCCCCAACGGGGAGCTGTTTTTT.

The CDR3 sequence: CASSLATVGDTQYF. CDR3 DNA sequence: TGTGCCAGCAGCTTGGCAACGGTGGGGGATACGCAGTATTTT. The chain is built from TRBV7-8 and TRBJ2-3; D remains unclear. V lost 3 bases and J lost 6, with 13 bases in between. The CDR3 is 14 residues long. Germline V CDR1 and CDR2: SGHVS, FQNEAQ.

The gene calls are TRBV6-1 and TRBJ1-5; 8 bases fit TRBD1. With 6 bases clipped from V and 5 bases from J, the junction kept 9 bases outside the gene matches. Germline V lookup: CDR1 MNHNS, CDR2 SASEGT. This CDR3 contains 15 residues. CDR3 loop: CASREDRDNHQPQHF. DNA for the CDR3: TGTGCCAGCAGAGAGGACAGGGATAACCATCAGCCCCAGCATTTT.

The chain links TRBV9 to TRBJ2-3; unclear D gene. The ends were cut back, 2 bases at V and 2 bases at J, with 12 bases in the middle. Germline values: CDR1 SGDLS, CDR2 YYNGEE. The CDR3 sequence is 15 residues long. The CDR3 here is CASSVDVTYTDTQYF. The CDR3 coding sequence is TGTGCCAGCAGCGTCGACGTGACCTACACAGATACGCAGTATTTT.

This chain joins TRBV6-1 and TRBJ2-2; TRBD1 agrees at 9 bases. J lost 3 bases, V lost 6 bases, and 5 bases had no gene match. The CDR3 is made up of 15 amino acids. Germline V gives CDR1 MNHNS, CDR2 SASEGT. CDR3 nucleotide sequence: TGTGCCAGCAGGAGGGGACAGGGCGACACCGGGGAGCTGTTTTTT. It specifies CASRRGQGDTGELFF.

The V gene is TRBV6-1, the J gene TRBJ2-5; D is undetermined. Germline V gene lookup returns CDR1 MNHNS and CDR2 SASEGT. This CDR3 comprises 13 residues. V lost 2 bases and J 5 bases, leaving 9 bases between the germline ends. CDR3 sequence: CASSESHWETQYF. CDR3 DNA sequence: TGTGCCAGCAGTGAATCCCACTGGGAGACCCAGTACTTC.

The gene calls are TRBV7-6 and TRBJ2-7; D unresolved. Trimming removed 5 bases at V and 4 bases at J, with 21 bases between. Germline V CDR1 and CDR2: SGHVS, FNYEAQ. The CDR3 runs 16 residues. The CDR3, as DNA: TGTGCCAGCAGCCGCGAAGCCGGAACAGTGGCGTACGAGCAGTACTTC. Translating it yields CASSREAGTVAYEQYF.

The rearrangement uses TRBV2 and TRBJ1-6; no clear D gene. The CDR3 has 14 residues. Germline values: CDR1 SNHLY, CDR2 FYNNEI. V was cut by 4 bases and J by 5 bases, with 9 bases left in between. The CDR3 DNA sequence: TGTGCCAGCAGTGGCCCGCCCAATAATTCACCCCTCCACTTT. This gives the protein CASSGPPNNSPLHF. Complete variable domain (other parts from reference TRBV2 and TRBJ1-6): EPEVTQTPSHQVTQMGQEVILRCVPISNHLYFYWYRQILGQKVEFLVSFYNNEISEKSEIFDDQFSVERPDGSNFTLKIRSTKLEDSAMYFCASSGPPNNSPLHFGNGTRLTVT.

This clone was seen a few times. This chain joins TRBV7-9 and TRBJ1-6, with D perhaps matching TRBD1 (5 bases). From germline, CDR1 is SEHNR and CDR2 FQNEAQ (reference sequence). This CDR3 contains 12 residues. Deletions cut 3 bases from V and 9 bases from J, with 6 bases between. CDR3 residues: CASSFGGSPLHF. The DNA for the CDR3 is TGTGCCAGCAGCTTCGGGGGTTCACCCCTCCACTTT.

The chain has TRBV19 and TRBJ1-2, with 7 bases fitting TRBD1. The length of the CDR3 is 13 residues. Germline loops: CDR1 LNHDA, CDR2 SQIVND (reference sequence). The ends lost 4 bases at V and 2 bases at J; junction bases unmatched: 1. The DNA for the CDR3 is TGTGCCAGTAGTACGGGACAGAACTATGGCTACACCTTC. It specifies CASSTGQNYGYTF.

This clone has a handful of counts. The chain has TRBV9 and TRBJ2-3, with D hard to call. Trimming removed 4 bases from V and 0 bases from J, with 9 bases in between. The CDR3 is 14 residues long. Per germline, CDR1 SGDLS and CDR2 YYNGEE. In nucleotides, the CDR3 is TGTGCCAGCAGCTCCGTATCTAGCACAGATACGCAGTATTTT. Translating gives CASSSVSSTDTQYF.